The T cell receptor (beta chain) described here comes from a study of T cell changes during pregnancy in multiple sclerosis. This CDR3 is 15 amino acids long. Germline assignment: CDR1 MNHNY and CDR2 SVGAGI (reference sequence). The J segment lost 6 bases and the V segment lost 7 bases, leaving 9 bases of the junction unmatched. The protocol was immunoSEQ multiplex PCR, while the TCRdb copy is restricted to in-frame clones and leaves out a portion. Seen here are around 56,000 clones, more than 85% observed once, and the top ten hold approximately 0.4%. This chain links TRBV6-6 with TRBJ2-1, with TRBD2 matching 10 bases. This TCR was sampled from a female donor with multiple sclerosis, enrolled in a pregnancy study. Source: CD4+ T cells from peripheral blood mononuclear cells, taken in the third trimester of pregnancy. CDR3 nucleotides: TGTGCCAGCAAGGAGGGAGCGGGAGGGCCCAATGAGCAGTTCTTC. Amino acids: CASKEGAGGPNEQFF.